This TCR beta chain was profiled in a study of cytomegalovirus exposure and HLA in healthy donors. Both 60 Vbeta primers and 13 Jbeta primers went into the PCR. The protocol was immunoSEQ multiplex PCR, while the TCRdb copy is restricted to in-frame clones and leaves out a portion. The sample includes roughly 70,000 clones. Whole-study findings and limits: A later analysis found TCR association rates differed by HLA locus, highest for DRB1 and lowest for HLA-C.

The V and J ends lost 5 bases and 6 bases, in that order; junction bases with no gene match: 12. Germline CDR1 reads MNHEY; CDR2 reads SMNVEV (reference sequence). This CDR3 has 15 residues. On this clone: Its antigen is unknown.

Sequenced sample: PBMCs. This sequence was found in a female donor in good health and CMV-seropositive. The V and J genes are TRBV27 and TRBJ1-2, with 7 bases identical to TRBD1. DNA for the CDR3: TGTGCCAGCAGTATAAGCCGACAGGGTGGGAATGGCTACACCTTC. This sequence encodes CASSISRQGGNGYTF.